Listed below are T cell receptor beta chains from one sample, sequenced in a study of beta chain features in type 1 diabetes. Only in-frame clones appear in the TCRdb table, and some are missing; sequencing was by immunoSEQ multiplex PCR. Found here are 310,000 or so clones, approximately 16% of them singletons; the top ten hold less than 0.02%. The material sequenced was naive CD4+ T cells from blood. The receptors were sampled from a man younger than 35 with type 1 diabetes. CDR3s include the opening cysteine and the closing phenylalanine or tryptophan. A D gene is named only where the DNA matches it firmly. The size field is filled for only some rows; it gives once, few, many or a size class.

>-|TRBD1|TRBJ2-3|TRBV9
TGTGCCAGCAGCGAACGGACAGGGGCAGATACGCAGTATTTT
CASSERTGADTQYF
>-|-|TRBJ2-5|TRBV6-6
TGTGCCAGCAGTGGGACACGCGAAGAGACCCAGTACTTC
CASSGTREETQYF
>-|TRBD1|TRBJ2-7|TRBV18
TGTGCCAGCTCACCACTTGGGACAGGTGGCGAGCAGTACTTC
CASSPLGTGGEQYF
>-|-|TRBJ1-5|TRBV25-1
TGTGCCAGCAGTGAATCAGGAGGGGAAACACAGCCCCAGCATTTT
CASSESGGETQPQHF
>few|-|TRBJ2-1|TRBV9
TGTGCCAGCAGCGTAGGGGGGGACGGAGGGTTCAATGAGCAGTTCTTC
CASSVGGDGGFNEQFF
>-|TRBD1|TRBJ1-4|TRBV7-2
TGTGCCAGCAGAAGACAGGGTGGGGAGGAAAAACTGTTTTTT
CASRRQGGEEKLFF
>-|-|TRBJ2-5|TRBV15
TGTGCCACCAGCAGAGATCGGGTCAGGGGAGAGACCCAGTACTTC
CATSRDRVRGETQYF
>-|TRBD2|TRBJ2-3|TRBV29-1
TGCAGCGTTGTGGTGCGGGGGGGCATAGATACGCAGTATTTT
CSVVVRGGIDTQYF
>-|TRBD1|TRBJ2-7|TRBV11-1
TGTGCCAGCAGCTTCGTCTCCCAGGGGGAATACGAGCAGTACTTC
CASSFVSQGEYEQYF
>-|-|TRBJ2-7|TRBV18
TGTGCCAGCTCACCACCGACGACAGGCTACGAGCAGTACTTC
CASSPPTTGYEQYF
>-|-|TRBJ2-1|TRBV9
TGTGCCAGCAGCGCCTATGAGGAGCAGTTCTTC
CASSAYEEQFF
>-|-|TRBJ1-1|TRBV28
TGTGCCAGCAGGGACGGGGGGGCGAACACTGAAGCTTTCTTT
CASRDGGANTEAFF
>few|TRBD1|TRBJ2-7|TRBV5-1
TGCGCCAGCAGCTCCCGACAGGGGAACTACGAGCAGTACTTC
CASSSRQGNYEQYF
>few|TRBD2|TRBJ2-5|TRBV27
TGTGCCAGCGCGGGAGAGGAGACCCAGTACTTC
CASAGEETQYF
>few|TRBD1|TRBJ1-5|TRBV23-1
TGCGCCAGCAGTCCTCGACAGGGGGCCGGTTTGTGGCCCCAGCATTTT
CASSPRQGAGLWPQHF
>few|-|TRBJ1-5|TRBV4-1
TGCGCCAGCAGCCAACTGTTAGGGACTAAGGATCAGCCCCAGCATTTT
CASSQLLGTKDQPQHF
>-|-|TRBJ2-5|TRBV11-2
TGTGCCAGCAGCTTGGGGGCCCAAGAGACCCAGTACTTC
CASSLGAQETQYF
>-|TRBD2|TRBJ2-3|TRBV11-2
TGTGCCAGCAGCTCCCGACTAGCGCTTAGCACAGATACGCAGTATTTT
CASSSRLALSTDTQYF
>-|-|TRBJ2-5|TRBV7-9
TGTGCCAGCAGCTTAAGCGGGCATGAGACCCAGTACTTC
CASSLSGHETQYF
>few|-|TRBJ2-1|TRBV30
TGTGCCTGGAGGGCCCCGGGACACGAGCAGTTCTTC
CAWRAPGHEQFF
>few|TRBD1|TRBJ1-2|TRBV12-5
TGTGCTAGTGGTTTGGTACTTGCTGGGACAGGGAATGGCTACACCTTC
CASGLVLAGTGNGYTF
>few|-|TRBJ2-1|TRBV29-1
TGCAGCGTTGATCTGGCTTTAGAGCAGTTCTTC
CSVDLALEQFF
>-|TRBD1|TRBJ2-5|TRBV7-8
TGTGCCAGCAGCTTAGCGGGACAGGCCAGTCAAGAGACCCAGTACTTC
CASSLAGQASQETQYF
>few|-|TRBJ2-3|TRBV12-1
TGTGCCAGCAGACTAACTAGCGGGAGACCGGCAGATACGCAGTATTTT
CASRLTSGRPADTQYF
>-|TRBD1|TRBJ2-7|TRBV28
TGTGCCAGCAGACCGGGACAGTCCTACGAGCAGTACTTC
CASRPGQSYEQYF
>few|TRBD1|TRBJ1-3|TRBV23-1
TGCGCCAGCAGTCGACCTGTACCGACAGGGAAGTTGAACACCATATATTTT
CASSRPVPTGKLNTIYF
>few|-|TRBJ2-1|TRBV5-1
TGCGCCAGCAGCTTGGGGCACAGCTCCTACAATGAGCAGTTCTTC
CASSLGHSSYNEQFF
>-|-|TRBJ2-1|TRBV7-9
TGTGCCAGCAGCTTAGAGATGACGGGGTTCGGCGTGTTCTTC
CASSLEMTGFGVFF
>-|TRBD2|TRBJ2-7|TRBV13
TGTGCCAGCAGCTTAGGACGGACTAGTAGCTCCTACGAGCAGTACTTC
CASSLGRTSSSYEQYF
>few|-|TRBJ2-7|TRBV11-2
TGTGCCAGCAGCTTAGTAAAGGCGGTCGGTGGAACGTACGAGCAGTACTTC
CASSLVKAVGGTYEQYF
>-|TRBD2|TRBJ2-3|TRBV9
TGTGCCAGCACTCCGGGGGGGGTAGGCTCAGATACGCAGTATTTT
CASTPGGVGSDTQYF
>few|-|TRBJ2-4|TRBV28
TGTGCCAGCAGTTTACCAGGTCTAGCCAAAAACATTCAGTACTTC
CASSLPGLAKNIQYF
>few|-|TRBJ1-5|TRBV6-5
TGTGCCAGCAGTTCCAGCCGGGCCGGGGCCCAGCATTTT
CASSSSRAGAQHF
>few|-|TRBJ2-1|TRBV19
TGTGCCAGTAGTATCTGGGCTAGCGCCCCACGGAATGAGCAGTTCTTC
CASSIWASAPRNEQFF
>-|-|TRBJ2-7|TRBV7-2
TGTGCCAGCAGCCGAAGAATGGGACAAAGCTCCTACGAGCAGTACTTC
CASSRRMGQSSYEQYF
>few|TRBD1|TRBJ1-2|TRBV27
TGTGCCAGCAGTTGGTATTCGACAGGGGGCGTTTATGGCTACACCTTC
CASSWYSTGGVYGYTF
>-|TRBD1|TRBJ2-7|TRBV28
TGTGCCAGCAGCGCCCCCGGACAGGTTTCCGAGCAGTACTTC
CASSAPGQVSEQYF
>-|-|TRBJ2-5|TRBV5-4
TGTGCCAGCAGCTTGGGAACAGGGTCGTTCCAAGAGACCCAGTACTTC
CASSLGTGSFQETQYF
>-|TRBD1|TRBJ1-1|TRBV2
TGTGCCAGCAGCGGACAGGGTAACACTGAAGCTTTCTTT
CASSGQGNTEAFF
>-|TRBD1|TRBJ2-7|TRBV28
TGTGCCAGCAGTAGGGGACAGGGGATCTACGAGCAGTACTTC
CASSRGQGIYEQYF
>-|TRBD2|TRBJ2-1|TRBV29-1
TGCAGCGTTGTGCGTCTAGCGGGAGACAATGAGCAGTTCTTC
CSVVRLAGDNEQFF
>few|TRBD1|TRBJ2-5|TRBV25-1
TGTGCCAGCAGCCGGACAGGCGCCCAAGAGACCCAGTACTTC
CASSRTGAQETQYF
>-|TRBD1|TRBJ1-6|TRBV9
TGTGCCAGCAGCGGAGGACAGGGGGTGGGCTCACCCCTCCACTTT
CASSGGQGVGSPLHF
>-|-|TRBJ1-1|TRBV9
TGTGCCAGCAGCGCCCACGTCCCCGAGGTGGGCACTGAAGCTTTCTTT
CASSAHVPEVGTEAFF
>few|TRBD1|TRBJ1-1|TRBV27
TGTGCCAGCAGTTTACGACAGGGGAGGAACACTGAAGCTTTCTTT
CASSLRQGRNTEAFF
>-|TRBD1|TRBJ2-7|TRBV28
TGTGCCAGCAGTCACGACAGGGTATGGTCCTACGAGCAGTACTTC
CASSHDRVWSYEQYF
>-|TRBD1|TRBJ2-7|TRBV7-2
TGTGCCAGCAGCTTAGAGACAGGGGATTACGAGCAGTACTTC
CASSLETGDYEQYF
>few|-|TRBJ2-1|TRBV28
TGTGCCAGCAGTTTTCCTCTCTCCAATGAGCAGTTCTTC
CASSFPLSNEQFF
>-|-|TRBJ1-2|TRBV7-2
TGTGCCAGCACCCTTTCGAGGACTAAAGGCTACACCTTC
CASTLSRTKGYTF
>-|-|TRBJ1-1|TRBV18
TGTGCCAGCTCACGAAGTCGGAGCAACACTGAAGCTTTCTTT
CASSRSRSNTEAFF
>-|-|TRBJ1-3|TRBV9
TGTGCCAGCAGCCAGGGGATGCCAGCTGGAAACACCATATATTTT
CASSQGMPAGNTIYF
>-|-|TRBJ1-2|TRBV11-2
TGTGCCAGCAGCTTAGATCACGCGGGGGCTGGCTACACCTTC
CASSLDHAGAGYTF
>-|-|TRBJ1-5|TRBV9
TGTGCCAGCAGCCCCGGACTCAAGAGCAATCAGCCCCAGCATTTT
CASSPGLKSNQPQHF
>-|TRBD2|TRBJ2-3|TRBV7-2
TGTGCCAGCAGCTTCGGGGCTAGCGGGTTGGGGGATACGCAGTATTTT
CASSFGASGLGDTQYF
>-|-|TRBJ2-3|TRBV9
TGTGCCAGCAGCTCAAGGGGGACAGATACGCAGTATTTT
CASSSRGTDTQYF
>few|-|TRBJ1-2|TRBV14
TGTGCCAGCAGCCAAGAGCGGCCCGGTGGCTACACCTTC
CASSQERPGGYTF
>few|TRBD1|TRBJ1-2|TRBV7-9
TGTGCCAGCAGCCCACCGGACAGGGCAACAAGGGGCTACACCTTC
CASSPPDRATRGYTF